This entry lists 5 T cell receptor beta chains sequenced from one sample in a study of blood T cell repertoires in COVID-19. Assay used: immunoSEQ multiplex PCR; TCRdb lists only in-frame clones, some missing. This repertoire shows about 180,000 clones, over 75% found once; its top ten account for 15% to 20%. Sequencing used peripheral blood. All receptors derive from a person between 65 and 80 years old with COVID-19, enrolled during active disease.

V and J are TRBV7-8 and TRBJ2-2, with TRBD2 identical over 11 bases. The V gene end was trimmed by 5 bases and the J gene end by 5 bases; junction bases not matched to a gene: 13. This CDR3 is built from 18 residues. The germline CDR1 and CDR2 sequences are SGHVS and FQNEAQ. The CDR3 DNA sequence: TGTGCCAGCAGCCAAACCAGACTAGCGGGAATTATAACCGGGGAGCTGTTTTTT. It encodes CASSQTRLAGIITGELFF.

V usage is TRBV5-6 and J usage is TRBJ2-1, with 9 bases fitting TRBD2. Germline V gives CDR1 SGHDT, CDR2 YYEEEE. The CDR3 has 17 amino acids. Trimming cost V 0 bases and J 1 base; bases outside gene matches: 5. The CDR3 sequence is CASSLVSGSGSYNEQFF. The CDR3 nucleotides read TGTGCCAGCAGCTTGGTTAGCGGGAGTGGTTCCTACAATGAGCAGTTCTTC.

The chain combines TRBV7-9 with TRBJ2-7; D uncertain. Trimming stripped 0 bases from V and 6 bases from J, with 12 bases between. The CDR3 has 14 amino acids. The germline V gene has CDR1 SEHNR and CDR2 FQNEAQ (reference sequence). The CDR3 DNA sequence: TGTGCCAGCAGCTTAGCTGTTTTGAACGGCGAGCAGTACTTC. It yields the protein CASSLAVLNGEQYF.

DNA for the CDR3: TGTGCCAGCAGCGGGGGAGCGGGGGGCCGCTTAAGCACAGATACGCAGTATTTT. It is translated as CASSGGAGGRLSTDTQYF. The chain combines TRBV11-2 with TRBJ2-3; 9 bases match TRBD2. This CDR3 has 18 amino acids. Trimming removed 5 bases from V and 0 bases from J; junction bases left unmatched: 12. Germline-derived CDR1 and CDR2 are SGHAT and FQNNGV. The whole variable domain, filled in from reference TRBV11-2 and TRBJ2-3, reads EAGVAQSPRYKIIEKRQSVAFWCNPISGHATLYWYQQILGQGPKLLIQFQNNGVVDDSQLPKDRFSAERLKGVDSTLKIQPAKLEDSAVYLCASSGGAGGRLSTDTQYFGPGTRLTVL.

This clone was counted once. The chain joins TRBV2 to TRBJ2-5, with TRBD2 as a possible D gene (6 bases). There are 15 residues in the CDR3. From germline, CDR1 is SNHLY and CDR2 FYNNEI. Trimming cost V 4 bases and J 5 bases, with 17 bases left between them. CDR3 residues: CASSGNMGGGETQYF. CDR3 sequence (DNA): TGTGCCAGCAGTGGAAATATGGGGGGAGGCGAGACCCAGTACTTC. The full variable domain, with the rest looked up from reference TRBV2 and TRBJ2-5, is EPEVTQTPSHQVTQMGQEVILRCVPISNHLYFYWYRQILGQKVEFLVSFYNNEISEKSEIFDDQFSVERPDGSNFTLKIRSTKLEDSAMYFCASSGNMGGGETQYFGPGTRLLVL.